This T cell receptor beta chain comes out of a study of shared clonotypes between healthy human individuals (dated by TCRdb to 2020 to 2022). The study in broad terms: A few men and two women, aged 18 to 49 years, made up the cohort. For each donor, CD4 naive and CD4 memory were each given three plates, CD8 naive was given two plates, and CD8 memory was given one plate. Blood TCR repertoires of about 5 healthy adults were deeply sequenced to estimate repertoire size and the extent of clonotype sharing between individuals. Different laboratories and diverse techniques were used to prepare libraries and sequence TCR repertoires, to increase sequencing depth and limit assay-specific biases. Leukapheresis yielded between about 0.94 and 9.5 billion PBMCs per donor. Results and caveats for the whole study, not just this receptor: Naive subsets generally had larger estimated clonotype richness than memory subsets. Higher generation probabilities were observed for clonotypes shared by all four sorted-subset donors than for non-shared clonotypes. When several donors were compared, the shared fraction of clonotypes was roughly 4.8% for naive CD4, around 4% for naive CD8, 2.3% for memory CD4, and around 0.4% for memory CD8. Pairwise subsampling indicated that sequencing depth was expected to affect the degree of clonotype sharing among donors. Sampling was restricted to blood, and TCR repertoires in tissue are likely to differ from TCR repertoires in blood. Because the study included only a small number of donors, the genetic and exposure-history diversity represented was limited. Rarefaction of sorted-subset datasets indicated incomplete sequencing despite the large sequencing depth.

CD8 naive samples consisted of CD45RO-negative cells that were positively selected for CCR7, yielding a CD45RA+CCR7+ population without TemRA cells. The donors were healthy, HIV-negative adults with no recently reported acute infections or vaccinations. All donors were Caucasian adults living in Nashville, Tennessee, USA. After blood collection by leukapheresis, PBMCs were isolated using Ficoll-Histopaque density gradient centrifugation and then cryopreserved in the vapor phase of liquid nitrogen. Analytical flow cytometry was used to check the purity and quantity of every magnetically sorted T cell population. Genomic DNA was isolated from every sorted fraction and measured by UV absorbance on a Nanodrop 2000c. About this clone itself: Its antigen is unknown. Base qualities are missing; no much larger clone stands one base away.

TCR CDR3 regions were amplified from genomic DNA by multiplex PCR using the deep immunoSEQ assay. For each cell subset, the extracted genomic DNA was distributed evenly across all wells of several immunoSEQ 96-well plates, and each plate served as one replicate. For sorted subsets, roughly 200 ng of genomic DNA, equivalent to 25,000 to 30,000 T cell genomes, went into each replicate PCR. Purified libraries were measured with a Qubit 3.0 fluorometer, size-checked on a Bioanalyzer 2100, and measured again with the KAPA Library Quantification kit. Every immunoSEQ 96-well plate was sequenced on a separate single-read 150-cycle Illumina NextSeq 550 flow cell. In the authors' own workflow: Because the immunoSEQ output held only junctional sequences and lacked quality scores, the filtering could not match the filtering applied to full-length reads. Sequences were annotated with PyIR, a Python wrapper for IgBLAST v1.9, and V/J genes and CDR3 were assigned using IMGT germline references. Reads with weak V/J assignments (E-value above 1e-6), missing CDR3, stop codons, out-of-frame junctions, or ambiguous translated residues were removed. A V3J clonotype was defined by an identical inferred V gene, J gene, and CDR3 amino acid sequence. Percentage overlap between repertoires was calculated by dividing the number of shared unique clonotypes by the size of the smaller repertoire. Three approaches were used to assess repertoire richness: RTK rarefaction, the Chao1 estimator, and Recon v2.1 estimates of unobserved clonotypes. Generation probabilities for all TCRbeta clonotypes obtained by the gDNA method from several donors were computed using OLGA. The clones in this table, taken by TCRdb from immuneACCESS, are in-frame only. Not every clone is retained; where verified, under half of the shortfall comes from an unresolved V gene, and the cause of the rest is unknown. The V and J calls and clone size are taken from that table; D and trimming were inferred from the DNA. Here the sample has about 580,000 clones; about 98% occur a single time. The ten largest clones take up 0.3% of the sample.

CDR3 length: 14 amino acids, cysteine to phenylalanine. The read is trimmed to its CDR3 DNA, 42 bases read in frame from base 1. Looking up the germline V gene (reference sequence) yields CDR1 SSHAT and CDR2 FNYEAQ. Trimming accounts for 5 bases at V and 2 bases at J, while the number of junction bases matched to no gene is 4. Specimen: naive CD8+ T cells sorted from blood. The cell subset or site label corresponds to: CD45RA+CCR7+. The TCR was taken from a man aged 25 to 40 in good health. The V and J segments used are TRBV7-7 and TRBJ2-7; TRBD1 fits 9 bases in the junction. The base sequence is TGTGCCAGCAGCCCCGGGACAGGGCCCTACGAGCAGTACTTC. Translated, it reads CASSPGTGPYEQYF.